These T cell receptor beta chains were read from a single sample in a study of shared clonotypes between healthy human individuals. Libraries were prepared by immunoSEQ multiplex PCR; TCRdb keeps only in-frame clonotypes and omits some of them. The sample lists more than 2 million clones; 93% were seen once. The sample was naive CD8+ T cells from PBMCs. Source of these receptors: a young man in good health. Some clones in this sample may be carry-over from other donors' samples. CDR3s include the opening cysteine and the closing phenylalanine or tryptophan. Each record gives: D gene, J gene, V gene, CDR3 length, CDR3 protein, CDR3 DNA. D genes are given only for firm matches.

D: -; J: TRBJ2-7; V: TRBV5-1; length: 13; CDR3: CASSLGRLREQYF; DNA: TGCGCCAGCAGCTTGGGGCGGCTGAGGGAGCAGTACTTC
D: -; J: TRBJ2-2; V: TRBV2; length: 16; CDR3: CASTGTGLRSTGELFF; DNA: TGTGCCAGCACGGGAACCGGACTACGGAGCACCGGGGAGCTGTTTTTT
D: TRBD2; J: TRBJ2-2; V: TRBV4-1; length: 18; CDR3: CASSHRPAGAPNTGELFF; DNA: TGCGCCAGCAGCCACCGACCCGCGGGAGCTCCGAACACCGGGGAGCTGTTTTTT
D: -; J: TRBJ2-5; V: TRBV4-2; length: 13; CDR3: CASSQVTAETQYF; DNA: TGTGCCAGCAGCCAAGTAACAGCAGAGACCCAGTACTTC
D: -; J: TRBJ2-1; V: TRBV27; length: 16; CDR3: CASSLSGGGSYNEQFF; DNA: TGTGCCAGCAGTTTATCTGGAGGTGGATCCTACAATGAGCAGTTCTTC
D: -; J: TRBJ2-7; V: TRBV7-8; length: 14; CDR3: CASSLLADPGEQYF; DNA: TGTGCCAGCAGCTTATTGGCGGACCCTGGCGAGCAGTACTTC
D: TRBD1; J: TRBJ2-7; V: TRBV4-1; length: 14; CDR3: CASSPRQGSDEQYF; DNA: TGCGCCAGCAGCCCGAGACAGGGGTCCGACGAGCAGTACTTC
D: TRBD2; J: TRBJ2-3; V: TRBV9; length: 17; CDR3: CASSVGDGRPLTDTQYF; DNA: TGTGCCAGCAGCGTCGGTGACGGGAGGCCGCTCACAGATACGCAGTATTTT
D: -; J: TRBJ2-7; V: TRBV7-6; length: 16; CDR3: CASSPLGVAVSDEQYF; DNA: TGTGCCAGCAGCCCACTAGGGGTAGCGGTTTCTGACGAGCAGTACTTC
D: -; J: TRBJ1-1; V: TRBV7-6; length: 15; CDR3: CASSLSRQVATEAFF; DNA: TGTGCCAGCAGCTTAAGTCGGCAGGTGGCAACTGAAGCTTTCTTT
D: TRBD1; J: TRBJ2-1; V: TRBV9; length: 14; CDR3: CASSPRQGRNEQFF; DNA: TGTGCCAGCAGCCCCCGACAGGGGCGTAATGAGCAGTTCTTC